This T cell receptor (beta chain) was identified in a study of PD-1 blockade in classical Hodgkin lymphoma. Relapse was seen in all patients after autologous stem cell transplantation, and brentuximab vedotin exposure was variable. Germline V CDR1 and CDR2: MNHNS, SASEGT. The CDR3 spans 11 residues. V lost 10 bases to trimming and J lost 5 bases, with 10 bases between them. Profiling relied on immunoSEQ multiplex PCR, and the TCRdb table lists in-frame clones only, not all of them. The repertoire holds 35,000 to 50,000 clones, roughly 70% seen once, with 2.5% to 3% in the top ten. This chain connects TRBV6-1 to TRBJ2-3; D remains unclear. The TCR comes from a human donor with classical Hodgkin lymphoma. The specimen was peripheral blood mononuclear cells (PBMCs), collected before the second cycle of nivolumab. CDR3 coding DNA: TGTGCCATCTCCTTAGGAGATACGCAGTATTTT. This encodes CAISLGDTQYF.